The rows below give T cell receptor beta chains drawn from one sample of a study of blood T cell repertoires in COVID-19. Generated by immunoSEQ multiplex PCR, the TCRdb table keeps only in-frame clones and is missing some. The sample records 200,000 to 250,000 clones, 81% being singletons. The sequenced material came from PBMCs or T cells enriched from blood (not recorded which). These receptors were collected from a woman between 50 and 59 years old with acute COVID-19. Both conserved end residues are part of each CDR3. The order of the fields is J gene, V gene, CDR3 protein.

J: TRBJ2-2
V: TRBV7-2
CDR3: CASDIGGQRNTGELFF

J: TRBJ2-7
V: TRBV3-1/TRBV3-2
CDR3: CASSRSSGGSTYEQYF

J: TRBJ2-3
V: TRBV7-2
CDR3: CASSLFFGGARSSTDTQYF

J: TRBJ2-1
V: TRBV7-9
CDR3: CASSLETRYNEQFF

J: TRBJ2-1
V: TRBV28
CDR3: CASSLTGSNNEQFF

J: TRBJ2-2
V: TRBV7-9
CDR3: CASSLGSGQSTTGELFF

J: TRBJ2-7
V: TRBV6-5
CDR3: CASRYAGTGGYEQYF

J: TRBJ2-3
V: TRBV7-9
CDR3: CASSPGTAQYF

J: TRBJ1-1
V: TRBV27
CDR3: CASSRTGNTEAFF

J: TRBJ2-3
V: TRBV18
CDR3: CASSPSRQGADTQYF

J: TRBJ1-4
V: TRBV9
CDR3: CASSVAQGANEKLFF

J: TRBJ1-4
V: TRBV5-1
CDR3: CASSIGHRDKKNEKLFF

J: TRBJ1-1
V: TRBV4-2
CDR3: CASSQGGGGGNTEAFF

J: TRBJ2-7
V: TRBV20-1
CDR3: CSASSGAGTYEQYF

J: TRBJ2-3
V: TRBV7-2
CDR3: CASSLVAAAQYF

J: TRBJ1-5
V: TRBV10-3
CDR3: CATNRQENQPQHF

J: TRBJ1-5
V: TRBV5-4
CDR3: CATHTSGAGNQPQHF

J: TRBJ1-2
V: TRBV6-6
CDR3: CASSYQAESNYGYTF

J: TRBJ2-7
V: TRBV15
CDR3: CATSRAGSSGSYEQYF

J: TRBJ1-6
V: TRBV7-2
CDR3: CASSAGTGHSPLHF

J: TRBJ1-4
V: TRBV7-8
CDR3: CASSLRGTGNEKLFF

J: TRBJ2-1
V: TRBV24-1
CDR3: CATSDSSRLGAYNEQFF

J: TRBJ2-1
V: TRBV12-3/TRBV12-4
CDR3: CASRYGTGDEFF

J: TRBJ2-7
V: TRBV10-3
CDR3: CAISVEHGGAREQYF

J: TRBJ1-2
V: TRBV3-1/TRBV3-2
CDR3: CASSQETGTGANYGYTF

J: TRBJ2-3
V: TRBV7-2
CDR3: CASSPRLAGGLLSTDTQYF

J: TRBJ1-6
V: TRBV13
CDR3: CASARDSYNSPLHF

J: TRBJ1-5
V: TRBV5-1
CDR3: CASSFGTDNQPQHF

J: TRBJ1-2
V: TRBV6-5
CDR3: CASSFRTRTGSGYTF

J: TRBJ2-3
V: TRBV7-2
CDR3: CASSLDPPTDTQYF

J: TRBJ2-3
V: TRBV24-1
CDR3: CATSDLRRGGMDTQYF

J: TRBJ2-7
V: TRBV20-1
CDR3: CSASEGEEYF

J: TRBJ1-2
V: TRBV14
CDR3: CASSQDWQGLLGYTF

J: TRBJ2-3
V: TRBV23-1
CDR3: CASSQPLGTGRSTDTQYF

J: TRBJ2-1
V: TRBV6-6
CDR3: CASSYGAGGINEQFF

J: TRBJ2-3
V: TRBV28
CDR3: CASSSWTSGVPGTDTQYF

J: TRBJ1-2
V: TRBV28
CDR3: CASSLNRDRDGYTF

J: TRBJ2-7
V: TRBV29-1
CDR3: CSVISDNSYEQYF

J: TRBJ2-3
V: TRBV7-3
CDR3: CASSLSLAGLAEDTQYF

J: TRBJ1-3
V: TRBV5-5
CDR3: CASSLFYDRGPGNTIYF

J: TRBJ2-3
V: TRBV28
CDR3: CASSPTGEADTQYF

J: TRBJ1-2
V: TRBV6-5
CDR3: CASSYSGTGGFGYTF

J: TRBJ2-7
V: TRBV7-8
CDR3: CASSFGQSYEQYF

J: TRBJ1-5
V: TRBV3-1/TRBV3-2
CDR3: CASSGNHWEGRESNQPQHF

J: TRBJ1-2
V: TRBV28
CDR3: CASSFRDRDGYTF

J: TRBJ1-5
V: TRBV18
CDR3: CASSPSLGASNQPQHF

J: TRBJ2-1
V: TRBV18
CDR3: CASSTRLVLGDSYNEQFF

J: TRBJ2-5
V: TRBV3-1/TRBV3-2
CDR3: CASSQDPPAGGPETQYF

J: TRBJ1-5
V: TRBV5-6
CDR3: CASSFGISSNQPQHF

J: TRBJ1-2
V: TRBV7-2
CDR3: CASSFPDRGSGYTF

J: TRBJ1-5
V: TRBV5-1
CDR3: CASSSGTGGQPQHF

J: TRBJ1-4
V: TRBV27
CDR3: CASSVLGAGEKLFF

J: TRBJ2-1
V: TRBV14
CDR3: CASSPRDRSNEQFF

J: TRBJ1-1
V: TRBV28
CDR3: CASSPLQGRNTEAFF

J: TRBJ1-2
V: TRBV3-1/TRBV3-2
CDR3: CASSQGSGSYGYTF